This TCR beta chain was identified during a study of vaccination and CD4 T cells after COVID-19. As for treatment: roughly ten-day PBMC culture with coronavirus spike peptide pools or control peptides (ViraFEST assay). Sequenced with the Oncomine TCR Beta short-read assay was DNA taken from cultured CD4+ T cells. Using its own MiXCR run on the PCR reads, TCRdb lists one record per CDR3 protein. The sample has some 21,000 distinct CDR3 sequences, over 40% seen once. As concerns this clonotype: The antigen is unknown.

This clonotype was obtained from a human donor who had recovered from COVID-19. Material for sequencing was CD4+ T cells from blood, cultured in vitro.

As DNA, the CDR3 is TGTGCCAGCAGTTTTGTTCAGGGAATCTACGAGCAGTACTTC. It translates to CASSFVQGIYEQYF. J is TRBJ2-7 and V is TRBV6-5, with D tentatively TRBD1 (5 bases). CDR1 and CDR2 from the germline V gene are MNHEY and SVGAGI. V was pared by 4 bases and J by 3 bases, with 13 bases between. The CDR3 length is 14 residues.